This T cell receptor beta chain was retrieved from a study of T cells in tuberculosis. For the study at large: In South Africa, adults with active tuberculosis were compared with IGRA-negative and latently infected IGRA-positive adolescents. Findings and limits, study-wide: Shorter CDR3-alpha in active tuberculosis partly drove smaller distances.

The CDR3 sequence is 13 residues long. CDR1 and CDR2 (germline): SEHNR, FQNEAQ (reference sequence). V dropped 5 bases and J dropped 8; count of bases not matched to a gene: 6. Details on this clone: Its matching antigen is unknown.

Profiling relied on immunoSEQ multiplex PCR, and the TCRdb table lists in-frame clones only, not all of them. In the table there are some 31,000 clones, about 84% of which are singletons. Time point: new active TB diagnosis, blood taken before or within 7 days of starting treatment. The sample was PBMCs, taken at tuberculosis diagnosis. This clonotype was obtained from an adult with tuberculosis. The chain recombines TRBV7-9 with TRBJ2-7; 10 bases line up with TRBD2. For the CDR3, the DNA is TGTGCCAGCAGCCAGCGGGAGGGTGCTCAGCAGTACTTC. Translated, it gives CASSQREGAQQYF.